These T cell receptor beta chains were read from a single sample in a study of human T cells and chemical hapten exposure. TCRdb reprocessed the RACE reads via MiXCR and lists one record per CDR3 protein. The table shows approximately 260,000 distinct CDR3 sequences, with approximately 8% occurring only once. This specimen was whole blood, taken in connection with sensitization to the hapten diphenylcyclopropenone (DPC). Receptors originate from a man younger than 35 with alopecia areata. Some clones in this sample may be carry-over from other donors' samples. Both conserved end residues are part of each CDR3. Each record gives: clone size, J gene, D gene, V gene, CDR3 protein, CDR3 DNA. The D gene is left open where the match is weak. Size values are once, few and many counts, or a class for expanded clones, and some rows have none.

abundance: -
j_gene: TRBJ2-4
d_gene: -
v_gene: TRBV4-1
CDR3aa: CASSQLGLGKNIQYF
CDR3nt: TGCGCCAGCAGCCAATTGGGGCTTGGCAAAAACATTCAGTACTTC

abundance: few
j_gene: TRBJ1-1
d_gene: -
v_gene: TRBV20-1
CDR3aa: CSARDSPPFTEAFF
CDR3nt: TGCAGTGCTAGAGATTCACCCCCCTTTACTGAAGCTTTCTTT

abundance: -
j_gene: TRBJ2-7
d_gene: -
v_gene: TRBV20-1
CDR3aa: CSARAQNRQYF
CDR3nt: TGCAGTGCTAGAGCCCAGAATCGGCAGTACTTC

abundance: few
j_gene: TRBJ1-2
d_gene: TRBD1
v_gene: TRBV5-1
CDR3aa: CASSSFGTGDYGYTF
CDR3nt: TGCGCCAGCAGCTCCTTTGGGACAGGGGACTATGGCTACACCTTC

abundance: -
j_gene: TRBJ1-1
d_gene: TRBD1
v_gene: TRBV6-5
CDR3aa: CAGSYFKTGAKAFF
CDR3nt: TGTGCCGGCAGTTACTTTAAGACAGGGGCAAAAGCTTTCTTT

abundance: few
j_gene: TRBJ1-2
d_gene: -
v_gene: TRBV7-2
CDR3aa: CASSPPYRNYGYTF
CDR3nt: TGTGCCAGCAGCCCCCCCTACCGAAACTATGGCTACACCTTC

abundance: many
j_gene: TRBJ2-2
d_gene: -
v_gene: TRBV5-6
CDR3aa: CASSLAGPGELFF
CDR3nt: TGTGCCAGCAGCTTGGCGGGTCCCGGGGAGCTGTTTTTT

abundance: few
j_gene: TRBJ2-1
d_gene: -
v_gene: TRBV5-4
CDR3aa: CASSWGPNEQFF
CDR3nt: TGTGCCAGCAGCTGGGGCCCCAATGAGCAGTTCTTC

abundance: many
j_gene: TRBJ1-3
d_gene: -
v_gene: TRBV12-3/TRBV12-4
CDR3aa: CASSIPTSGNTIYF
CDR3nt: TGTGCCAGCAGTATACCGACCTCTGGAAACACCATATATTTT

abundance: -
j_gene: TRBJ2-7
d_gene: -
v_gene: TRBV27
CDR3aa: CASSFGQGSYEQYF
CDR3nt: TGTGCCAGCAGTTTTGGGCAGGGATCCTACGAGCAGTACTTC

abundance: many
j_gene: TRBJ1-5
d_gene: -
v_gene: TRBV6-1
CDR3aa: CASKIRGNQPQHF
CDR3nt: TGTGCCAGCAAAATCAGGGGCAATCAGCCCCAGCATTTT

abundance: -
j_gene: TRBJ2-4
d_gene: -
v_gene: TRBV5-1
CDR3aa: CASSNPTSNIQYF
CDR3nt: TGCGCCAGCAGCAACCCCACTAGCAACATTCAGTACTTC

abundance: -
j_gene: TRBJ2-3
d_gene: -
v_gene: TRBV2
CDR3aa: CASTSGGLTDTQYF
CDR3nt: TGTGCCAGCACCTCCGGAGGTCTCACAGATACGCAGTATTTT

abundance: -
j_gene: TRBJ1-4
d_gene: TRBD1
v_gene: TRBV9
CDR3aa: CASTRGTGATNEKLFF
CDR3nt: TGTGCCAGCACACGAGGGACAGGGGCAACTAATGAAAAACTGTTTTTT

abundance: -
j_gene: TRBJ1-2
d_gene: -
v_gene: TRBV20-1
CDR3aa: CSARDSIDYGYTF
CDR3nt: TGCAGTGCTAGAGATTCCATCGACTATGGCTACACCTTC

abundance: many
j_gene: TRBJ1-1
d_gene: -
v_gene: TRBV10-2
CDR3aa: CASIKTRDVTEAFF
CDR3nt: TGCGCCAGCATTAAGACACGGGACGTCACTGAAGCTTTCTTT

abundance: few
j_gene: TRBJ1-1
d_gene: TRBD1
v_gene: TRBV4-1
CDR3aa: CASSHYLRTGRTEAFF
CDR3nt: TGCGCCAGCAGCCACTACCTACGGACAGGGAGGACTGAAGCTTTCTTT

abundance: few
j_gene: TRBJ1-3
d_gene: -
v_gene: TRBV29-1
CDR3aa: CSVVYFGNTIYF
CDR3nt: TGCAGCGTTGTTTATTTCGGAAACACCATATATTTT

abundance: -
j_gene: TRBJ1-6
d_gene: TRBD1
v_gene: TRBV2
CDR3aa: CATFRQGPNSPLHF
CDR3nt: TGTGCCACCTTTCGACAGGGCCCTAATTCACCCCTCCACTTT

abundance: few
j_gene: TRBJ1-5
d_gene: -
v_gene: TRBV21-1
CDR3aa: CASSRDRGTHSNQPQHF
CDR3nt: TGTGCCAGCAGTCGGGACAGGGGGACCCATAGCAATCAGCCCCAGCATTTT

abundance: -
j_gene: TRBJ2-3
d_gene: TRBD2
v_gene: TRBV29-1
CDR3aa: CSAEGLAGLGDTQYF
CDR3nt: TGCAGCGCCGAGGGACTAGCGGGGTTGGGAGATACGCAGTATTTT

abundance: few
j_gene: TRBJ1-4
d_gene: TRBD1
v_gene: TRBV6-6
CDR3aa: CASSYGGQGLEKLFF
CDR3nt: TGTGCCAGCAGTTACGGAGGACAGGGGCTTGAAAAACTGTTTTTT

abundance: -
j_gene: TRBJ2-1
d_gene: -
v_gene: TRBV10-3
CDR3aa: CAISVFYSNEQFF
CDR3nt: TGTGCCATCAGTGTATTTTATAGCAATGAGCAGTTCTTC

abundance: many
j_gene: TRBJ1-3
d_gene: -
v_gene: TRBV5-1
CDR3aa: CASSLQGLSGNTIYF
CDR3nt: TGCGCCAGCAGCTTGCAGGGTCTCTCTGGAAACACCATATATTTT

abundance: few
j_gene: TRBJ2-5
d_gene: -
v_gene: TRBV11-2
CDR3aa: CASSPEYLQETQYF
CDR3nt: TGTGCCAGCAGCCCCGAGTACTTACAAGAGACCCAGTACTTC

abundance: many
j_gene: TRBJ1-5
d_gene: TRBD1
v_gene: TRBV6-2/TRBV6-3
CDR3aa: CASSREQGRGNQPQHF
CDR3nt: TGTGCCAGCAGTCGAGAACAGGGGAGGGGCAATCAGCCCCAGCATTTT

abundance: few
j_gene: TRBJ1-5
d_gene: -
v_gene: TRBV3-1
CDR3aa: CASSRTGPNQPQHF
CDR3nt: TGTGCCAGCAGCCGAACAGGGCCTAATCAGCCCCAGCATTTT

abundance: many
j_gene: TRBJ2-4
d_gene: -
v_gene: TRBV6-2/TRBV6-3
CDR3aa: CASSYLDGAKNIQYF
CDR3nt: TGTGCCAGCAGTTACCTAGACGGAGCCAAAAACATTCAGTACTTC

abundance: many
j_gene: TRBJ1-1
d_gene: -
v_gene: TRBV7-9
CDR3aa: CASSFPQNTEAFF
CDR3nt: TGTGCCAGCAGCTTCCCCCAGAACACTGAAGCTTTCTTT

abundance: -
j_gene: TRBJ2-5
d_gene: TRBD2
v_gene: TRBV20-1
CDR3aa: CSAIGRGESQETQYF
CDR3nt: TGCAGTGCTATCGGGCGGGGGGAATCCCAAGAGACCCAGTACTTC

abundance: -
j_gene: TRBJ2-7
d_gene: -
v_gene: TRBV7-6
CDR3aa: CASSLEGAGAFYEQYF
CDR3nt: TGTGCCAGCAGCTTAGAAGGGGCAGGGGCTTTCTACGAGCAGTACTTC

abundance: few
j_gene: TRBJ2-2
d_gene: TRBD2
v_gene: TRBV11-2
CDR3aa: CASSQPGLGTGELFF
CDR3nt: TGTGCCAGCAGTCAACCGGGACTAGGGACCGGGGAGCTGTTTTTT

abundance: -
j_gene: TRBJ2-6
d_gene: TRBD2
v_gene: TRBV6-5
CDR3aa: CASKPGLALFSGANVLTF
CDR3nt: TGTGCCAGCAAGCCGGGACTAGCGCTCTTCTCTGGGGCCAACGTCCTGACTTTC

abundance: -
j_gene: TRBJ2-1
d_gene: TRBD2
v_gene: TRBV7-2
CDR3aa: CASSLDLAGGRYEQFF
CDR3nt: TGTGCCAGCAGCTTAGATCTAGCGGGGGGCCGCTATGAGCAGTTCTTC

abundance: few
j_gene: TRBJ2-2
d_gene: TRBD1
v_gene: TRBV3-1
CDR3aa: CASSLGQGHTGELFF
CDR3nt: TGTGCCAGCAGCCTGGGACAGGGGCACACCGGGGAGCTGTTTTTT

abundance: -
j_gene: TRBJ1-2
d_gene: TRBD1
v_gene: TRBV10-3
CDR3aa: CAIAQGDYGYTF
CDR3nt: TGTGCCATCGCACAGGGGGATTATGGCTACACCTTC

abundance: few
j_gene: TRBJ2-3
d_gene: -
v_gene: TRBV4-3
CDR3aa: CASSQDGYSNTDTQYF
CDR3nt: TGCGCCAGCAGCCAAGACGGCTACTCGAACACAGATACGCAGTATTTT

abundance: -
j_gene: TRBJ2-3
d_gene: -
v_gene: TRBV11-1
CDR3aa: CASSPSDGFTDTQYF
CDR3nt: TGTGCCAGCAGCCCCTCTGACGGATTCACAGATACGCAGTATTTT

abundance: -
j_gene: TRBJ1-5
d_gene: -
v_gene: TRBV12-3/TRBV12-4
CDR3aa: CASSLAGGGLNQPQHF
CDR3nt: TGTGCCAGCAGTCTGGCCGGCGGGGGACTTAATCAGCCCCAGCATTTT

abundance: few
j_gene: TRBJ1-6
d_gene: -
v_gene: TRBV11-1
CDR3aa: CASSLAERPPLHF
CDR3nt: TGTGCCAGCAGCTTAGCGGAAAGGCCACCCCTCCACTTT

abundance: many
j_gene: TRBJ1-1
d_gene: TRBD1
v_gene: TRBV11-2
CDR3aa: CASSLDPRTGGEAFF
CDR3nt: TGTGCCAGCAGCTTAGATCCAAGGACAGGCGGTGAAGCTTTCTTT

abundance: few
j_gene: TRBJ2-4
d_gene: -
v_gene: TRBV10-2
CDR3aa: CASSEGVKNIQYF
CDR3nt: TGCGCCAGCAGTGAAGGCGTCAAAAACATTCAGTACTTC

abundance: many
j_gene: TRBJ1-6
d_gene: -
v_gene: TRBV6-2/TRBV6-3
CDR3aa: CASRGREYNSPLHF
CDR3nt: TGTGCCAGCAGAGGCCGGGAATATAATTCACCCCTCCACTTT

abundance: many
j_gene: TRBJ2-1
d_gene: TRBD2
v_gene: TRBV9
CDR3aa: CASSVRGTSGGDENNEQFF
CDR3nt: TGTGCCAGCAGCGTAAGAGGGACTAGCGGGGGGGACGAGAACAATGAGCAGTTCTTC

abundance: -
j_gene: TRBJ1-1
d_gene: -
v_gene: TRBV24-1
CDR3aa: CATRSSGTEGTEAFF
CDR3nt: TGTGCCACCAGGAGTTCTGGGACTGAGGGCACTGAAGCTTTCTTT

abundance: many
j_gene: TRBJ1-1
d_gene: -
v_gene: TRBV6-2/TRBV6-3
CDR3aa: CASSSGRNTEAFF
CDR3nt: TGTGCCAGCAGTTCTGGTCGAAACACTGAAGCTTTCTTT